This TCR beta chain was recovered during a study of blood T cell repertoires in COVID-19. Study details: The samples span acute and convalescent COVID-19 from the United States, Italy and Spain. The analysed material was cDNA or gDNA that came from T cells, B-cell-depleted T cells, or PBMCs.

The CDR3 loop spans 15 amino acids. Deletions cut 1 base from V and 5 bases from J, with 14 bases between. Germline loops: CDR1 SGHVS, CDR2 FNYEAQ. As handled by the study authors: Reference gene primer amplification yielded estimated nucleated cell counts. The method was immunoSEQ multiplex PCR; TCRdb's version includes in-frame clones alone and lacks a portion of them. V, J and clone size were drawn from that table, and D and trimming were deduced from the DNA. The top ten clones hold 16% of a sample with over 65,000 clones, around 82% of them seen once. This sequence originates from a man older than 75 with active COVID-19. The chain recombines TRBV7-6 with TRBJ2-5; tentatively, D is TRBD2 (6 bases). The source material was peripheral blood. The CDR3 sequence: CASSLGGRTRETQYF. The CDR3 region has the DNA TGTGCCAGCAGCTTAGGAGGGAGGACGCGGGAGACCCAGTACTTC.